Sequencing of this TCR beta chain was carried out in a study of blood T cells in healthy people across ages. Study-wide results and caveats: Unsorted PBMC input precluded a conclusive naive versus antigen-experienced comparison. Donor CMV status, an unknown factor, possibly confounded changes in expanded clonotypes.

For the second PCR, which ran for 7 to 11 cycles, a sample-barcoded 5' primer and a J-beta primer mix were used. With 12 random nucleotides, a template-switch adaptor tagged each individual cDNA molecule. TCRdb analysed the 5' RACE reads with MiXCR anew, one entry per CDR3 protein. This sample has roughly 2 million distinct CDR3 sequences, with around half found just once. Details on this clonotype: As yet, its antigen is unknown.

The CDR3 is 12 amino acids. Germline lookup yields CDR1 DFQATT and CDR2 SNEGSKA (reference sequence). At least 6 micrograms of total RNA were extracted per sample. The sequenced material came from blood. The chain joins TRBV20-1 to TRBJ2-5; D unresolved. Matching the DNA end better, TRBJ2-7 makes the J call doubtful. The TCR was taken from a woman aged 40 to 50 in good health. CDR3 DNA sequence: TGCAGTGCTAGCTCTATTGGCAACGAGCAGTACTTC. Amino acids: CSASSIGNEQYF.